The rows below give T cell receptor beta chains drawn from one sample of a study of blood T cell repertoires in COVID-19. Sequencing used immunoSEQ multiplex PCR; TCRdb keeps in-frame clones, though not all of them. This table has more than 150,000 clones, about 75% appearing once. Sequenced material: peripheral blood. The origin of the receptors is a woman in her 70s with acute or convalescent COVID-19. Both conserved end residues are part of each CDR3. The D gene is left open where the match is weak. The size entry is marked missing in some rows and otherwise reads once, few, many or a size class.

TRBJ2-7,TRBV14,-,-,CASSDDRGAVYEQYF,TGTGCCAGCAGTGACGACCGAGGAGCGGTCTACGAGCAGTACTTC
TRBJ2-2,TRBV14,-,-,CASSQRIVGTTGELFF,TGTGCCAGCAGCCAAAGAATAGTGGGGACTACCGGGGAGCTGTTTTTT
TRBJ2-2,TRBV11-2,-,-,CASSRLSGKNTGELFF,TGTGCCAGCAGCCGCCTAAGCGGAAAGAACACCGGGGAGCTGTTTTTT
TRBJ2-5,TRBV15,-,TRBD2,CATSRDSLAGETQYF,TGTGCCACCAGCAGAGATTCATTAGCGGGGGAGACCCAGTACTTC
TRBJ2-7,TRBV5-4,-,TRBD2,CASSTGLAGKYEQYF,TGTGCCAGCAGCACGGGACTAGCGGGGAAGTACGAGCAGTACTTC
TRBJ1-5,TRBV30,once,-,CAWSVRRGSGNQPQHF,TGTGCCTGGAGTGTACGGCGGGGGTCGGGCAATCAGCCCCAGCATTTT
TRBJ2-1,TRBV5-1,-,TRBD2,CASSFRLAGTYNEQFF,TGCGCCAGCAGCTTTCGACTAGCGGGTACCTACAATGAGCAGTTCTTC
TRBJ1-5,TRBV13,-,TRBD1,CASSSTGLGQPQHF,TGTGCCAGCAGCTCGACAGGGCTCGGTCAGCCCCAGCATTTT
TRBJ2-1,TRBV6-6,-,TRBD1,CASSGTGFEQFF,TGTGCCAGCAGTGGGACAGGGTTTGAGCAGTTCTTC
TRBJ2-7,TRBV15,-,TRBD1,CATSRGGTANWEQYF,TGTGCCACCAGCAGAGGTGGGACAGCTAACTGGGAGCAGTACTTC
TRBJ1-1,TRBV19,-,-,CASTDRETEAFF,TGTGCCAGCACCGATAGGGAGACTGAAGCTTTCTTT
TRBJ2-7,TRBV30,few,TRBD2,CAWSAWVAGVVDEQYF,TGTGCCTGGAGTGCATGGGTAGCGGGAGTCGTCGACGAGCAGTACTTC
TRBJ2-2,TRBV29-1,-,-,CSVREQGISTGELFF,TGCAGCGTTAGGGAACAGGGTATTAGCACCGGGGAGCTGTTTTTT
TRBJ2-7,TRBV27,-,-,CASSLRQGREQYF,TGTGCCAGCAGTTTAAGGCAGGGGCGCGAGCAGTACTTC
TRBJ1-4,TRBV14,once,-,CASSQENRAWEKLFF,TGTGCCAGCAGCCAAGAGAACAGGGCTTGGGAAAAACTGTTTTTT
TRBJ2-6,TRBV2,-,-,CASSEARLSQSGANVLTF,TGTGCCAGCAGTGAAGCGCGACTTAGTCAGTCTGGGGCCAACGTCCTGACTTTC
TRBJ2-2,TRBV2,-,TRBD1,CASSAPGQHSGELFF,TGTGCCAGCAGTGCCCCGGGACAGCATTCCGGGGAGCTGTTTTTT
TRBJ2-5,TRBV15,once,-,CATSRRLVGETQYF,TGTGCCACCAGCAGACGACTAGTCGGGGAGACCCAGTACTTC
TRBJ2-2,TRBV2,-,-,CASRTTGSAGELFF,TGTGCCAGCAGAACCACAGGGTCGGCCGGGGAGCTGTTTTTT
TRBJ1-4,TRBV12-5,-,-,CASGFHRGSNEKLFF,TGTGCTAGTGGTTTCCATCGGGGGAGTAATGAAAAACTGTTTTTT
TRBJ2-3,TRBV9,once,-,CASSWRGSERDTQYF,TGTGCCAGCAGCTGGCGCGGCAGTGAAAGAGATACGCAGTATTTT
TRBJ2-1,TRBV11-3,-,TRBD2,CASSFQAGTYNEQFF,TGTGCCAGCAGCTTTCAAGCGGGAACCTACAATGAGCAGTTCTTC
TRBJ2-3,TRBV7-2,-,-,CASSFGGKSTDTQYF,TGTGCCAGCAGCTTTGGCGGGAAAAGCACAGATACGCAGTATTTT
TRBJ1-2,TRBV5-1,-,TRBD1,CASRSGTGYQNGYTF,TGCGCCAGCAGGTCCGGGACAGGGTATCAGAATGGCTACACCTTC
TRBJ2-1,TRBV19,-,TRBD2,CASSRTSGYNEQFF,TGTGCCAGTAGTAGGACTAGCGGGTACAATGAGCAGTTCTTC
TRBJ1-4,TRBV4-2,-,-,CASSQDQRSSGEKLFF,TGTGCCAGCAGCCAAGATCAAAGAAGTTCAGGAGAAAAACTGTTTTTT
TRBJ2-1,TRBV5-1,-,-,CASSSSGRGYNEQFF,TGCGCCAGCAGTTCTAGCGGAAGGGGGTACAATGAGCAGTTCTTC
TRBJ2-2,TRBV3-1/TRBV3-2,-,-,CASSSTGSRNTGELFF,TGTGCCAGCAGCTCGACCGGGTCCAGAAACACCGGGGAGCTGTTTTTT
TRBJ2-7,TRBV11-3,-,-,CASSPRGGEQYF,TGTGCCAGCAGCCCCCGTGGAGGCGAGCAGTACTTC
TRBJ2-3,TRBV5-1,-,TRBD1,CASGQDRSTDTQYF,TGCGCCAGCGGACAGGACCGTTCCACAGATACGCAGTATTTT
TRBJ2-5,TRBV3-1/TRBV3-2,-,TRBD2,CASSRTISWGGETQYF,TGTGCCAGCAGCCGAACGATCTCCTGGGGGGGAGAGACCCAGTACTTC
TRBJ1-5,TRBV7-9,few,-,CASSFPDSPQHF,TGTGCCAGCAGCTTCCCAGATTCGCCCCAGCATTTT
TRBJ2-2,TRBV9,-,TRBD1,CASTRDRTNTGELFF,TGTGCCAGCACCCGGGACAGGACGAACACCGGGGAGCTGTTTTTT
TRBJ2-3,TRBV5-1,-,-,CASSLARTAGADTQYF,TGCGCCAGCAGCTTGGCCCGGACAGCAGGGGCAGATACGCAGTATTTT
TRBJ2-3,TRBV18,-,TRBD1,CASSPGQGVAVTADTQYF,TGTGCCAGCTCACCGGGACAGGGGGTTGCCGTGACGGCAGATACGCAGTATTTT
TRBJ2-7,TRBV6-1,once,-,CASSEAAGVDYEQYF,TGTGCCAGCAGTGAAGCAGCAGGGGTTGATTACGAGCAGTACTTC
TRBJ1-3,TRBV28,-,-,CASSITGNSGNTIYF,TGTGCCAGCAGTATTACAGGGAACTCTGGAAACACCATATATTTT
TRBJ1-4,TRBV7-9,-,TRBD1,CASSLEGAVNEKLFF,TGTGCCAGCAGCTTAGAGGGGGCGGTTAATGAAAAACTGTTTTTT
TRBJ1-5,TRBV18,-,-,CASSSDSNQPQHF,TGTGCCAGCTCCTCAGATAGCAATCAGCCCCAGCATTTT
TRBJ1-3,TRBV6-1,-,-,CASSESVFTGNTIYF,TGTGCCAGCAGTGAATCGGTCTTTACGGGAAACACCATATATTTT
TRBJ1-1,TRBV6-5,-,-,CASTRRDFPAEAFF,TGTGCCAGCACCCGCCGGGACTTCCCTGCTGAAGCTTTCTTT
TRBJ2-2,TRBV5-1,-,-,CASSLFSGRDTGELFF,TGCGCCAGCAGCTTGTTTAGCGGCCGGGATACCGGGGAGCTGTTTTTT
TRBJ2-7,TRBV2,-,-,CASSRQSEQYF,TGTGCCAGCAGTCGACAGAGCGAGCAGTACTTC
TRBJ2-7,TRBV7-8,once,-,CASSFRPGSGEQYF,TGTGCCAGCAGCTTCCGGCCGGGATCAGGAGAGCAGTACTTC
TRBJ2-7,TRBV27,-,-,CASSLSLGDRGIYEQYF,TGTGCCAGCAGTTTATCTTTAGGAGACAGAGGAATTTACGAGCAGTACTTC
TRBJ2-7,TRBV19,-,-,CASSSRRGGGDEQYF,TGTGCCAGTAGCAGCCGGAGGGGGGGAGGCGACGAGCAGTACTTC
TRBJ2-7,TRBV3-1/TRBV3-2,-,-,CASSQSRHEQYF,TGTGCCAGCAGCCAATCCCGTCACGAGCAGTACTTC
TRBJ2-3,TRBV7-9,-,-,CASTTSTDTQYF,TGTGCCAGCACGACTAGCACAGATACGCAGTATTTT
TRBJ2-5,TRBV18,-,-,CASSPRVGETQYF,TGTGCCAGCTCACCCAGGGTTGGAGAGACCCAGTACTTC
TRBJ2-7,TRBV9,-,-,CASTPGDRRSREQYF,TGTGCCAGCACCCCGGGGGACCGACGATCCCGGGAGCAGTACTTC
TRBJ2-1,TRBV30,-,TRBD2,CAWRGRESNEQFF,TGTGCCTGGAGGGGGCGGGAGAGCAATGAGCAGTTCTTC
TRBJ1-2,TRBV5-1,-,-,CASSSSGRTQDGYTF,TGCGCCAGCAGCTCCTCTGGGAGGACCCAAGATGGCTACACCTTC
TRBJ1-5,TRBV19,-,TRBD1,CASREGYRGGPDQPQHF,TGTGCCAGTAGAGAGGGATACAGGGGGGGCCCCGATCAGCCCCAGCATTTT
TRBJ2-7,TRBV27,-,TRBD2,CASSLSHLGGAGVEQYF,TGTGCCAGCAGTTTGTCTCACTTGGGAGGGGCCGGGGTAGAGCAGTACTTC
TRBJ1-5,TRBV5-8,-,TRBD1,CASSFPNGGQGVSPQHF,TGTGCCAGCAGCTTCCCCAATGGGGGACAGGGGGTTTCGCCCCAGCATTTT
TRBJ2-7,TRBV27,-,TRBD1,CASSFGQGFYEQYF,TGTGCCAGCAGTTTCGGACAGGGTTTCTACGAGCAGTACTTC
TRBJ1-2,TRBV9,few,TRBD1,CASSSRQGGREGYTF,TGTGCCAGCAGCTCCCGACAGGGGGGGAGAGAAGGCTACACCTTC
TRBJ1-6,TRBV2,few,TRBD1,CASSDGTGALISPLHF,TGTGCCAGCAGTGACGGTACAGGGGCCCTGATTTCACCCCTCCACTTT
TRBJ2-1,TRBV10-3,-,TRBD1,CAISLRTGGFLITYNEQFF,TGTGCCATCAGCCTGAGGACAGGGGGTTTTTTAATTACCTACAATGAGCAGTTCTTC
TRBJ2-1,TRBV5-5,few,TRBD1,CASSLANLDRGRDNEQFF,TGTGCCAGCAGCTTGGCTAACTTAGACAGGGGGCGTGACAATGAGCAGTTCTTC